The 10 T cell receptor beta chains presented below share a single source sample, sequenced in a study of OX40 agonist ivuxolimab in advanced cancers. Produced via immunoSEQ multiplex PCR; TCRdb's table is partial and in-frame only. The profile shows about 67,000 clones, 75% to 90% of them singletons. Source: CD4+ or CD8+ T cells sorted from blood, taken in a trial of the OX40 agonist ivuxolimab. The receptors were sampled from an adult with an advanced solid tumor such as melanoma, head and neck, liver or kidney cancer.

CDR3 in amino acids: CASSARQQGAQYF. The CDR3 nucleotides are TGTGCCAGCAGCGCCCGTCAACAAGGGGCGCAGTATTTT. The genes are TRBV9 and TRBJ2-3, with D maybe TRBD1 (5 bases). Germline lookup yields CDR1 SGDLS and CDR2 YYNGEE. CDR3 length: 13 residues. V was pared by 3 bases and J by 10 bases, with 15 bases between.

This chain uses TRBV7-3 with TRBJ1-1; D is unresolved. Deletions cut 2 bases from V and 1 base from J, with 5 bases between. CDR3 size: 13 residues. CDR1 SGHTA and CDR2 FQGTGA come from the germline V gene. The CDR3 DNA is TGTGCCAGCAGCTTAGATAGGAACACTGAAGCTTTCTTT. Translated, it gives CASSLDRNTEAFF.

This clone was found once. The chain has TRBV7-3 and TRBJ2-1; TRBD1 or TRBD2 may be the D gene (5 bases each). The CDR3 is 16 residues long. The ends were cut back, 2 bases at V and 0 bases at J, with 11 bases in the middle. Germline V gene data show CDR1 as SGHTA and CDR2 as FQGTGA. CDR3 nucleotide sequence: TGTGCCAGCAGCTTAGGGTGGGGGACCTCCTACAATGAGCAGTTCTTC. Protein sequence: CASSLGWGTSYNEQFF.

This rearrangement joins TRBV5-1 to TRBJ2-7; D may match TRBD1 or TRBD2 (5 bases each). The V gene lost 4 bases and the J gene lost 2 bases, with 13 bases spanning the gap. Germline loops: CDR1 SGHRS, CDR2 YFSETQ. This CDR3 region has 14 residues. The CDR3, as DNA: TGCGCCAGCAGCCCCCGGGACGGCACCTACGAGCAGTACTTC. It yields the protein CASSPRDGTYEQYF.

V gene TRBV9 combines with J gene TRBJ2-3; no firm D call. Trimming removed 0 bases from V and 6 bases from J, with 11 bases in between. Germline V lookup: CDR1 SGDLS, CDR2 YYNGEE. This CDR3 region has 14 residues. The CDR3 loop reads CASSVGRTADTQYF. As DNA, the CDR3 is TGTGCCAGCAGCGTAGGAAGGACGGCGGATACGCAGTATTTT.

The chain links TRBV27 to TRBJ2-7; TRBD2 matches 8 bases. The V and J ends lost 10 bases and 2 bases, in that order; junction bases with no gene match: 13. This CDR3 is built from 15 residues. CDR1 is MNHEY, CDR2 SMNVEV, per germline (reference sequence). The CDR3, as DNA: TGTGCCACCTCGACCACTGCGGGAGGCCCCTACGAGCAGTACTTC. Amino acids: CATSTTAGGPYEQYF.

This chain links TRBV4-1 with TRBJ2-7; the match to TRBD2 covers 12 bases. The junction had 9 bases not matched to a gene; V was cut back by 0 bases and J by 6 bases. The CDR3 is made up of 17 amino acids. Looked up from germline, CDR1 is MGHRA and CDR2 is YSYEKL. CDR3 amino acids: CASSQDLSTSGRGEQYF. The CDR3, as DNA: TGCGCCAGCAGCCAAGACCTCTCGACTAGCGGGAGAGGCGAGCAGTACTTC.

This clone is a singleton in its sample. The chain is built from TRBV21-1 and TRBJ1-2. TRBV21-1 is marked as a pseudogene. There are 14 residues in the CDR3. The CDR3 nucleotides read TGTGCCAGCCCCCCCCGGACTTCCTTCTATGGCTACACCTTC. Encoded protein: CASPPRTSFYGYTF.

The gene calls are TRBV6-4 and TRBJ2-1; D assignment may be TRBD1 or TRBD2 (5 bases each). Trimming took off 6 bases at V and 6 bases at J, with 15 bases between the two ends. Germline V CDR1 and CDR2: MRHNA, SNTAGT. This CDR3 region has 14 residues. This CDR3 reads CASSPGVGGNEQFF. The CDR3 DNA is TGTGCCAGCAGCCCCGGAGTTGGGGGCAATGAGCAGTTCTTC.

V gene TRBV7-9 combines with J gene TRBJ1-1, with D possibly matching TRBD1 (5 bases). Germline assignment: CDR1 SEHNR and CDR2 FQNEAQ (reference sequence). The CDR3 runs 13 residues. Deletions cut 2 bases from V and 1 base from J, with 5 bases between. In nucleotides, the CDR3 is TGTGCCAGCAGCTTACAGGGGAACACTGAAGCTTTCTTT. Protein sequence: CASSLQGNTEAFF.